The present T cell receptor beta chain was sequenced within a study of cytomegalovirus exposure and HLA in healthy donors. Overall study: Some 200 million T cells yielded some 120 million unique TCR beta sequences in earlier analysis.

The junction had 12 bases not matched to a gene; V was cut back by 7 bases and J by 5 bases. Germline V gene data show CDR1 as MNHEY and CDR2 as SMNVEV (reference sequence). This CDR3 is 16 amino acids long. With 60 Vbeta and 13 Jbeta primers, the PCR was carried out. Authors' processing steps: In a later analysis, some 10 million of approximately 86 million unique beta chains occurred in at least two donors. Method: immunoSEQ multiplex PCR; TCRdb's copy keeps in-frame clones and lacks some. Clone size and V and J calls were adopted from that table, with D and trimming inferred from the DNA. The data hold some 140,000 clones, with 70% to 90% observed a single time.

This chain connects TRBV27 to TRBJ1-1; the match to TRBD1 covers 11 bases. Material: PBMCs. The receptor was derived from a man aged 35-49 years in good health and CMV-seronegative. CDR3 protein: CASTNRTGGRETEAFF. CDR3 coding DNA: TGTGCCAGCACCAATCGGACAGGGGGCCGGGAAACTGAAGCTTTCTTT.